The entry below gives a single TCR beta chain sequence along with its context. These data belong to a study of PD-1 blockade in classical Hodgkin lymphoma. Measured with immunoSEQ multiplex PCR; TCRdb has only the in-frame clones, and not every one. Of 75,000 to 100,000 clones listed, roughly 79% are singletons. The V end was cut by 0 bases, the J end by 0 bases, with 5 bases between. This CDR3 spans 15 amino acids. Germline V gene sequence: CDR1 SGHAT, CDR2 FQNNGV. Every one of the patients relapsed after autologous stem cell transplantation (brentuximab vedotin exposure was variable). The rearrangement joins TRBV11-2 to TRBJ2-2, with D hard to call. The TCR originated in a human donor with classical Hodgkin lymphoma. The input for sequencing was peripheral blood mononuclear cells (PBMCs), taken before the second cycle of nivolumab. The CDR3 sequence is CASSLDPSNTGELFF. The CDR3 DNA reads as TGTGCCAGCAGCTTAGATCCCTCGAACACCGGGGAGCTGTTTTTT.